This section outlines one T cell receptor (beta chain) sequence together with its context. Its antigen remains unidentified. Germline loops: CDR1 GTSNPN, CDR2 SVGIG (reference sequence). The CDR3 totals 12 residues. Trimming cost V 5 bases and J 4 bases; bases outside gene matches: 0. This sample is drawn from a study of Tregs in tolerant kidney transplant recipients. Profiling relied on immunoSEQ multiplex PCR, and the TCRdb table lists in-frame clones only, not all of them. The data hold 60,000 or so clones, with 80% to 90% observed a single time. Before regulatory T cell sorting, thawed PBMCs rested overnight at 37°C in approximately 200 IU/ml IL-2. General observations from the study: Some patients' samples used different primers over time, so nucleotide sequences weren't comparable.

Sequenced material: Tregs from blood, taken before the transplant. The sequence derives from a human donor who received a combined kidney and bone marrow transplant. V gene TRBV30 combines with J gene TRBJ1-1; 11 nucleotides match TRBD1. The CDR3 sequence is CAWGQGATEAFF. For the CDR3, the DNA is TGTGCCTGGGGACAGGGGGCCACTGAAGCTTTCTTT.